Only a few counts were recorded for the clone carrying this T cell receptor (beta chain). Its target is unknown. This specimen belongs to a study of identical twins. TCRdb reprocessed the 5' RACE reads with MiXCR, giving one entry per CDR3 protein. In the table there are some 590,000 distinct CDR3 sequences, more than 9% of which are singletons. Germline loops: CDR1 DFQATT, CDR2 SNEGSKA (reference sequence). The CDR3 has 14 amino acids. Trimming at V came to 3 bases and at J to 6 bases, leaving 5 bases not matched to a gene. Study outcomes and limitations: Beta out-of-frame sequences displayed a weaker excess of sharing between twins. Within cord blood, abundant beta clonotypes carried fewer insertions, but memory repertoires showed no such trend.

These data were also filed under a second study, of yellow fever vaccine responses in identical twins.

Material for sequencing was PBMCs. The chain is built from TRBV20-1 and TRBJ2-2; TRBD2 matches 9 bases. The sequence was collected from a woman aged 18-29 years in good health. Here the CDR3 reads CSASPGLAAGELFF. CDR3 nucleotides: TGCAGTGCTAGCCCGGGACTAGCAGCCGGGGAGCTGTTTTTT.